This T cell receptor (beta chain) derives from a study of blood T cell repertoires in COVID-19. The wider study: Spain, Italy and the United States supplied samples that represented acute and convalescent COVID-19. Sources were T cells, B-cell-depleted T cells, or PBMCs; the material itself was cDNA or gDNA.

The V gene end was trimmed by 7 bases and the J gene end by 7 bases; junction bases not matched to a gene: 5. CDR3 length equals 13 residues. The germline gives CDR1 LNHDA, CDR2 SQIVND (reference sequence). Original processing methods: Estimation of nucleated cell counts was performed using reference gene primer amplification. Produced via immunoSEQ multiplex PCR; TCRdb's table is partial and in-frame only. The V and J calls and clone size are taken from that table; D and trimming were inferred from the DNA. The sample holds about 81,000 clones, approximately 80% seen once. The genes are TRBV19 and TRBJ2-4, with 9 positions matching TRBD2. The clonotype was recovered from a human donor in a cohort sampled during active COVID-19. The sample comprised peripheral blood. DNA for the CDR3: TGTGCCAGTATGGCGGGAGGGCTGAACATTCAGTACTTC. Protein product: CASMAGGLNIQYF.